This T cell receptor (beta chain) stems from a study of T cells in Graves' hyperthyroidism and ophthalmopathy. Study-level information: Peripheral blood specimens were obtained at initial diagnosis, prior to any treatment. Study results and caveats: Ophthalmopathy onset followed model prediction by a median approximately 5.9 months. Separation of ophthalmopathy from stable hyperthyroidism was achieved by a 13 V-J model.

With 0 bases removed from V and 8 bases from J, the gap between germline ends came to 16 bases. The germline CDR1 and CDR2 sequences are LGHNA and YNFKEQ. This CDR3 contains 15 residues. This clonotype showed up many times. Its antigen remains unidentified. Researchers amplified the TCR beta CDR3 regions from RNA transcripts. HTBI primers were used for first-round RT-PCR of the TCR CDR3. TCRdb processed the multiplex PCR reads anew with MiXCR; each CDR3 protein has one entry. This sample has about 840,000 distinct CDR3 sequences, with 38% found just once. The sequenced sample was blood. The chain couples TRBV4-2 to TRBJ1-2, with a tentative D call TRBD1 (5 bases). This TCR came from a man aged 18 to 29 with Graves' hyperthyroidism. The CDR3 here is CASSQDGGGVGGYTF. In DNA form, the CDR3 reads TGTGCCAGCAGCCAAGATGGAGGAGGGGTCGGCGGCTACACCTTC.